These 20 T cell receptor beta chains came from one sample sequenced in a study of T cell clonality in common variable immunodeficiency (dated by TCRdb to between 2014 and 2016). Libraries came from the immunoSEQ multiplex PCR assay. TCRdb re-hosts the immuneACCESS table, in-frame sequences only. Its copies lack some clones; in the studies checked, an unresolved V gene accounts for under half of them, and the cause for the rest is not known. For this sample, approximately 57,000 clones are listed, none of them singletons. The ten largest clones add up to 0.7% to 0.95% of the sample. Sequencing was done on a sample of peripheral blood mononuclear cells. These TCRs come from a person between 18 and 70 years old in good health.

This clone showed up many times. The CDR3 extends 3 residues past the end of the read, so its final part is completed from the germline J gene. The chain employs TRBV6-2 or TRBV6-3 and TRBJ1-1; D unclear. Germline V gene data show CDR1 as MNHEY and CDR2 as SVGEGT. V dropped 2 bases and J dropped 1 base, with 11 bases sitting between them. The CDR3 length is 15 residues. CDR3 DNA (partial): TGTGCCAGCAGTTACCCACCCGAAGGGAACACTGAA. It yields the protein CASSYPPEGNTE. The full-length CDR3 reads as CASSYPPEGNTEAFF.

This clone was found many times. The CDR3 is cut off 3 residues early in the read; its end comes from the germline J gene. The chain uses TRBV5-1 and TRBJ1-4, with D maybe TRBD1 (5 bases). The CDR3 length is 15 residues. CDR1 and CDR2 (germline): SGHRS, YFSETQ. Trimming took off 4 bases at V and 1 base at J, with 11 bases between the two ends. The CDR3 is CASSPGGGTNEKLFF. The covered CDR3 bases are TGCGCCAGCAGCCCTGGGGGGGGAACTAATGAAAAA.

This clone came up a few times. The read terminates 3 residues before the CDR3 end, so the remaining end is supplied by the germline J gene. This chain links TRBV7-6 with TRBJ2-2; a possible D gene is TRBD1 (6 bases). CDR1 and CDR2 (germline): SGHVS, FNYEAQ. The CDR3 length is 13 residues. The chain's CDR3 is CASSRQVNSPLFF. CDR3 bases read: TGTGCCAGCAGCCGACAGGTTAATTCACCG.

There are many counts of this clone. The CDR3 reads CASSSQSASDNEQFF. The covered CDR3 bases are TGTGCCAGCAGCTCACAGTCGGCGTCCGACAATGAG. The chain is built from TRBV7-3 and TRBJ2-1, with D unclear. The read is 3 residues too short to cover the CDR3 end, so that end is filled in from the germline J gene. Trimming removed 4 bases from V and 5 bases from J, with 15 bases in between. The CDR3 sequence is 15 residues long. The germline V gene encodes CDR1 SGHTA and CDR2 FQGTGA.

The sample holds many counts of this clone. The CDR3 goes on 3 residues after the read ends, and that part is filled in from the germline J gene. V usage is TRBV5-1 and J usage is TRBJ2-1; D is perhaps TRBD1 (6 bases). CDR3 length: 15 amino acids. V was shortened by 3 bases and J by 7 bases, with 17 bases between the two germline ends. The V gene's germline CDR1 is SGHRS and CDR2 YFSETQ. The CDR3 loop is CASSSTGNSGNEQFF. CDR3 DNA (partial): TGCGCCAGCAGCTCGACAGGTAACTCGGGAAATGAG.

In this sample, this clone turned up many times. Coverage ceases 3 residues before the CDR3 finishes, and the germline J gene fills in the end. This sequence joins TRBV2 and TRBJ1-5; 8 nucleotides agree with TRBD1. CDR3 length: 14 amino acids. V was clipped by 6 bases and J by 7 bases; unmatched bases: 8. Germline CDR1 and CDR2: SNHLY and FYNNEI. CDR3 in amino acids: CASRGTGGKQPQHF. The sequenced part of the CDR3 DNA is TGTGCCAGCAGGGGGACAGGCGGAAAACAGCCC.

This clone was counted at least ten times. CDR3 bases read: TGCGCCAGCAGCTTGGCTAGCGGGGAAGAGACC. Translation gives CASSLASGEET. The CDR3 reads in full as CASSLASGEETQYF. The chain carries TRBV5-1 and TRBJ2-5; 9 nucleotides align to TRBD2. The CDR3 goes on 3 residues after the read ends, and that part is filled in from the germline J gene. CDR3 length equals 14 residues. Unmatched junction bases numbered 0, after V lost 0 bases and J lost 3 bases. From germline, CDR1 is SGHRS and CDR2 YFSETQ.

This clone occurred many times. The sequence runs out 3 residues before the end of the CDR3; the remainder is reconstructed from the germline J gene. The chain couples TRBV6-2 or TRBV6-3 to TRBJ2-3, with TRBD2 identical over 9 bases. V lost 4 bases and J lost 5; bases outside the gene matches: 10. Germline V gene data show CDR1 as MNHEY and CDR2 as SVGEGT. This CDR3 spans 16 amino acids. CDR3 protein: CASSFGLAGGQDTQYF. Partial CDR3 DNA: TGTGCCAGCAGTTTCGGCCTGGCGGGGGGGCAAGATACG.

This clone has a count of ten or more. The missing CDR3 end, 3 residues past where the read stops, is filled in from the germline J gene. This chain joins TRBV19 and TRBJ1-5; 8 bases agree with TRBD1. V dropped 5 bases and J dropped 2; count of bases not matched to a gene: 2. CDR3 length: 14 residues. Germline V gene data show CDR1 as LNHDA and CDR2 as SQIVND (reference sequence). The sequenced CDR3 bases are TGTGCCAGTAGTCCGGGACAGGGCAATCAGCCC. Its protein is CASSPGQGNQP. The entire CDR3 sequence reads CASSPGQGNQPQHF. The variable domain in full, with the rest retrieved from reference TRBV19 and TRBJ1-5, is DGGITQSPKYLFRKEGQNVTLSCEQNLNHDAMYWYRQDPGQGLRLIYYSQIVNDFQKGDIAEGYSVSREKKESFPLTVTSAQKNPTAFYLCASSPGQGNQPQHFGDGTRLSIL.

This clone was seen a handful of times. Coverage ceases 3 residues before the CDR3 finishes, and the germline J gene fills in the end. V usage is TRBV6-2 or TRBV6-3 and J usage is TRBJ1-4, with TRBD1 identical over 7 bases. This CDR3 is 17 amino acids long. From germline, CDR1 is MNHEY and CDR2 SVGEGT. The part of the CDR3 DNA that was read is TGTGCCAGCAGCCGTGACAGGGAGGGATCTGGGGCCAACGTA. As protein: CASSRDREGSGANV. The CDR3, in full, reads CASSRDREGSGANVLFF.

Remarks on this clone: Read sequence stops 3 residues before the CDR3 end, and the germline J gene provides the missing end. The chain joins TRBV7-2 to TRBJ2-4; a weak D match, TRBD1 (5 bases). The CDR3 totals 12 residues. Germline CDR1 is SGHTA and CDR2 is FQGNSA. The covered CDR3 bases are TGTGCCAGCAGCTTAAGGGGCTATGGT. It specifies CASSLRGYG. Given in full, the CDR3 is CASSLRGYGQYF.

This clone came up many times. Read data end 3 residues before the CDR3 end; the end is taken from the germline J gene. The chain joins TRBV5-5 to TRBJ1-2, with 9 bases fitting TRBD1. Trimming took 5 bases from V and 4 from J; bases not matched to a gene: 9. The CDR3 runs 15 residues. CDR1 SGHKS and CDR2 YYEKEE come from the germline V gene (reference sequence). The CDR3 region is CASSAGQGKAYGYTF. The covered CDR3 bases are TGTGCCAGCAGTGCGGGACAGGGTAAAGCCTATGGC.

On this clone: The sequence runs out 3 residues before the end of the CDR3; the remainder is reconstructed from the germline J gene. V is TRBV7-7 and J is TRBJ1-1, with 7 positions matching TRBD1. J lost 2 bases, V lost 5 bases, and 8 bases had no gene match. CDR1 is SSHAT and CDR2 is FNYEAQ in the germline V gene (reference sequence). The CDR3 covers 15 residues. CDR3 amino acids: CASSPYRGPNTEAFF. The sequenced part of the CDR3 DNA is TGTGCCAGCAGCCCGTACAGGGGCCCCAACACTGAA.

This clone came up many times. With the read ending 3 residues before the CDR3 end, the germline J gene is used to fill in that end. This chain uses TRBV6-1 with TRBJ2-2; D call uncertain. The V gene's germline CDR1 is MNHNS and CDR2 SASEGT. CDR3 size: 14 residues. The CDR3: CASSAQYTNEKLFF. CDR3 bases read: TGTGCCAGCAGTGCGCAGTACACTAATGAAAAG.

Ten or more counts support this clone. Read sequence stops 3 residues before the CDR3 end, and the germline J gene provides the missing end. The chain employs TRBV5-1 and TRBJ1-3; D not resolved. Deletions cut 4 bases from V and 0 bases from J, with 17 bases between. CDR1 SGHRS and CDR2 YFSETQ come from the germline V gene. The CDR3 covers 17 residues. The CDR3 region is CASSPREGGSSGNTIYF. The CDR3 bases that were read are TGCGCCAGCAGCCCGCGGGAGGGCGGGAGCTCTGGAAACACC.

This clone showed up many times. The sequence runs out 3 residues before the end of the CDR3; the remainder is reconstructed from the germline J gene. The chain combines TRBV5-1 with TRBJ2-5; 7 bases match TRBD2. The CDR3 length is 16 residues. V was clipped by 4 bases and J by 4 bases; unmatched bases: 13. The V gene's germline CDR1 is SGHRS and CDR2 YFSETQ. This chain's CDR3 is CASSAQAGNRRETQYF. The covered CDR3 bases are TGCGCCAGCAGCGCACAAGCGGGGAACCGACGAGAGACC. Full variable domain (remainder filled in from reference TRBV5-1 and TRBJ2-5): KAGVTQTPRYLIKTRGQQVTLSCSPISGHRSVSWYQQTPGQGLQFLFEYFSETQRNKGNFPGRFSGRQFSNSRSEMNVSTLELGDSALYLCASSAQAGNRRETQYFGPGTRLLVL.

This clone was observed at least ten times. The germline gene is not matched at one end of the junction; a read error may be the cause. From the germline J gene comes the end of the CDR3, since the read stops 3 residues before it. V usage is TRBV4-2 and J usage is TRBJ1-3; D is undetermined. Germline values: CDR1 LGHNA, CDR2 YNFKEQ. The CDR3 contains 14 residues. Incomplete CDR3 DNA: TGCGCCAGCAGCCAAGGTCGTTTTGGAAACACC. It yields the protein CASSQGRFGNT. The whole CDR3 sequence reads CASSQGRFGNTIYF.

Only a few counts were recorded for this clone. The read ends 3 residues before the CDR3 terminus; that terminus is restored from the germline J gene. The chain couples TRBV30 to TRBJ2-3, with D maybe TRBD1 (6 bases). The germline gives CDR1 GTSNPN, CDR2 SVGIG (reference sequence). This CDR3 is 13 amino acids long. The sequenced part of the CDR3 DNA is TGTGCCTACAGGGTCTCGGGTTCGGAGACG. Translated: CAYRVSGSET. From start to end, the CDR3 is CAYRVSGSETQYF.

This clone was observed at least ten times. The sequence runs out 3 residues before the end of the CDR3; the remainder is reconstructed from the germline J gene. This rearrangement joins TRBV5-1 to TRBJ1-1, with D possibly TRBD1 on 5 matching bases. Germline CDR1 and CDR2: SGHRS and YFSETQ. This CDR3 spans 16 amino acids. V was shortened by 4 bases and J by 5 bases, with 21 bases between the two germline ends. The CDR3 DNA, read in part, is TGCGCCAGCAGCCTCGAGGAGGGCTCAAGGGGAACTGAA. Amino acids: CASSLEEGSRGTE. The CDR3, in full, reads CASSLEEGSRGTEAFF.

A few counts support this clone. From the germline J gene comes the end of the CDR3, since the read stops 3 residues before it. This sequence joins TRBV19 and TRBJ2-3; tentatively, D is TRBD2 (5 bases). Germline loops: CDR1 LNHDA, CDR2 SQIVND (reference sequence). V gave up 6 bases and J gave up 5 bases, with 12 bases separating them. The CDR3 consists of 13 residues. The covered CDR3 bases are TGTGCCAGTAGAGAGGTTCGGGGAGATACG. Translating it yields CASREVRGDT. The CDR3 as a whole reads CASREVRGDTQYF.